These 23 T cell receptor beta chains came from one sample sequenced in a study of T cell responses to AZD1222 COVID-19 vaccine. TCRdb keeps only in-frame clones here, not all; method: immunoSEQ multiplex PCR. The sample has fewer than 120,000 clones, about 90% seen once. Source: peripheral blood, taken 28 days after the second AZD1222 dose. The receptors were gathered from an adult who received the AZD1222 COVID-19 vaccine.

The chain recombines TRBV28 with TRBJ1-1; D gene unclear. This CDR3 has 14 residues. V was shortened by 8 bases and J by 3 bases, with 16 bases between the two germline ends. Per the germline V gene, CDR1 is MDHEN and CDR2 is SYDVKM. The CDR3 loop reads CASGERPDYTEAFF. DNA of the CDR3: TGTGCCAGCGGCGAGCGTCCAGACTACACTGAAGCTTTCTTT.

This clone was seen a single time. V usage is TRBV13 and J usage is TRBJ2-3; D call uncertain. Deletions cut 2 bases from V and 7 bases from J, with 10 bases between. The V gene's germline CDR1 is PRHDT and CDR2 FYEKMQ (reference sequence). This CDR3 is 13 amino acids long. The DNA for the CDR3 is TGTGCCAGCAGCTTAAGAGGATTCAATACGCAGTATTTT. This gives the protein CASSLRGFNTQYF.

The chain combines TRBV5-1 with TRBJ1-1; unclear D gene. The germline CDR1 and CDR2 sequences are SGHRS and YFSETQ. V lost 0 bases, J lost 1 base, and 10 bases lay in between. This CDR3 contains 15 residues. The CDR3, as DNA: TGCGCCAGCAGCTTGGATGGGCAGGCGAACACTGAAGCTTTCTTT. Its translation is CASSLDGQANTEAFF.

In its sample, this clone was seen once. V is TRBV18 and J is TRBJ2-1, with TRBD1 identical over 7 bases. V gave up 0 bases and J gave up 7 bases; unmatched junction bases: 3. The V gene's germline CDR1 is KGHSH and CDR2 LQKENI. This CDR3 spans 14 amino acids. The CDR3 loop reads CASSPPDRYNEQFF. In DNA, the CDR3 is TGTGCCAGCTCACCACCGGACAGGTATAATGAGCAGTTCTTC.

J is TRBJ2-1 and V is TRBV5-5; 7 bases are shared with TRBD2. The germline V gene has CDR1 SGHKS and CDR2 YYEKEE (reference sequence). J was trimmed by 4 bases and V by 4 bases; bases with no gene match: 5. The CDR3 length is 14 residues. The CDR3 loop is CASSQGLNYNEQFF. CDR3 bases: TGTGCCAGCAGCCAGGGACTAAATTACAATGAGCAGTTCTTC.

This clone has just a few counts. This chain connects TRBV10-1 to TRBJ2-7, with D perhaps given as TRBD1 or TRBD2 (5 bases each). The germline V and J ends were trimmed by 4 bases and 7 bases, with 11 bases remaining between them. The CDR3 runs to 12 residues. Germline CDR1 WNHNN, CDR2 SYGVQD (reference sequence). CDR3 in amino acids: CASSGGAGEQYF. CDR3 DNA: TGCGCCAGCAGTGGAGGGGCAGGAGAGCAGTACTTC.

V gene TRBV4-1 combines with J gene TRBJ1-5; no clear D. Trimming stripped 1 base from V and 5 bases from J, with 9 bases between. The CDR3 has 14 amino acids. The germline V gene encodes CDR1 MGHRA and CDR2 YSYEKL. The CDR3 coding sequence is TGCGCCAGCAGCCAAGGTGACGTCCATCAGCCCCAGCATTTT. Translated, it gives CASSQGDVHQPQHF.

This clone has only one observation. J is TRBJ1-2 and V is TRBV7-2; D is ambiguous. The CDR3 contains 14 residues. V lost 1 base and J lost 8, with 14 bases in between. Germline lookup yields CDR1 SGHTA and CDR2 FQGNSA. Here the CDR3 reads CASSLGGSFGGYTF. Written as DNA, the CDR3 is TGTGCCAGCAGCTTAGGGGGAAGCTTTGGGGGCTACACCTTC.

V and J are TRBV5-1 and TRBJ2-7, with D perhaps being TRBD1 or TRBD2 (5 bases each). V lost 0 bases, J lost 0 bases, and 10 bases lay in between. CDR3 length: 15 residues. CDR1 and CDR2 from the germline V gene are SGHRS and YFSETQ. The chain's CDR3 is CASSLDPGRSYEQYF. CDR3 DNA: TGCGCCAGCAGCTTGGATCCGGGACGCTCCTACGAGCAGTACTTC. Full variable domain (rest looked up from reference TRBV5-1 and TRBJ2-7): KAGVTQTPRYLIKTRGQQVTLSCSPISGHRSVSWYQQTPGQGLQFLFEYFSETQRNKGNFPGRFSGRQFSNSRSEMNVSTLELGDSALYLCASSLDPGRSYEQYFGPGTRLTVT.

The J gene is TRBJ1-6, the V gene TRBV6-5; 7 nucleotides agree with TRBD1. Germline V lookup: CDR1 MNHEY, CDR2 SVGAGI. The junction had 5 bases not matched to a gene; V was cut back by 6 bases and J by 6 bases. The CDR3 sequence is 14 residues long. CDR3 protein: CASRRQGFNSPLHF. The CDR3 DNA is TGTGCCAGCAGAAGACAGGGATTTAATTCACCCCTCCACTTT.

Only one count was recorded for this clone. The CDR3 DNA is TGTGCCAGCAGCCAGGACAGGGGGTGGGTCTATGGCTACACCTTC. It yields the protein CASSQDRGWVYGYTF. V gene TRBV3-1 (or the pseudogene TRBV3-2) combines with J gene TRBJ1-2; 10 bases map to TRBD1. The CDR3 covers 15 residues. Germline V gene lookup returns CDR1 LGHDT and CDR2 YNNKEL (reference sequence). The V gene end was trimmed by 3 bases and the J gene end by 4 bases; junction bases not matched to a gene: 5.

This chain links TRBV6-5 with TRBJ1-3; the D is unclear. The CDR3 consists of 13 residues. CDR1 MNHEY and CDR2 SVGAGI come from the germline V gene. CDR3 sequence reads: CASTEISGNTIYF. DNA of the CDR3: TGTGCTTCCACGGAGATCTCTGGAAACACCATATATTTT.

On this clone itself: Other DNA sequences of this sample code for an identical CDR3. The J gene is TRBJ1-1, the V gene TRBV5-1; D ambiguous. Trimming took off 0 bases at V and 3 bases at J, with 6 bases between the two ends. This CDR3 comprises 13 residues. Per germline, CDR1 SGHRS and CDR2 YFSETQ. The CDR3 nucleotides are TGCGCCAGCAGCTTGGGCAGAGACACTGAAGCTTTCTTT. It is translated as CASSLGRDTEAFF. The full variable domain, its missing parts supplied by reference TRBV5-1 and TRBJ1-1, is KAGVTQTPRYLIKTRGQQVTLSCSPISGHRSVSWYQQTPGQGLQFLFEYFSETQRNKGNFPGRFSGRQFSNSRSEMNVSTLELGDSALYLCASSLGRDTEAFFGQGTRLTVV.

The chain recombines TRBV5-6 with TRBJ2-3, with TRBD2 as a possible D gene (6 bases). Germline V gene data show CDR1 as SGHDT and CDR2 as YYEEEE. The V and J ends lost 0 bases and 0 bases respectively, with 17 bases between them. This CDR3 contains 18 residues. The DNA of the CDR3 is TGTGCCAGCAGCTTGGTTATTTCGTTGGGGGGTAGCACAGATACGCAGTATTTT. Translation: CASSLVISLGGSTDTQYF.

The chain joins TRBV30 to TRBJ2-1, with TRBD2 matching over 10 bases. Germline-derived CDR1 and CDR2 are GTSNPN and SVGIG (reference sequence). The V gene end was trimmed by 4 bases and the J gene end by 5 bases; junction bases not matched to a gene: 5. The CDR3 is made up of 14 amino acids. CDR3: CAWTGTSADNEQFF. Written as DNA, the CDR3 is TGTGCCTGGACCGGGACTAGCGCAGACAATGAGCAGTTCTTC. Complete variable domain (other parts from reference TRBV30 and TRBJ2-1): SQTIHQWPATLVQPVGSPLSLECTVEGTSNPNLYWYRQAAGRGLQLLFYSVGIGQISSEVPQNLSASRPQDRQFILSSKKLLLSDSGFYLCAWTGTSADNEQFFGPGTRLTVL.

The rearrangement uses TRBV3-1 (or the pseudogene TRBV3-2) and TRBJ2-1, with TRBD2 identical over 11 bases. V dropped 3 bases and J dropped 9; count of bases not matched to a gene: 7. The CDR3 is 15 residues long. Germline values: CDR1 LGHDT, CDR2 YNNKEL (reference sequence). The CDR3 DNA follows: TGTGCCAGCAGCCAGTTTCTAGCGGGAGGAAGTGAGCAGTTCTTC. Protein product: CASSQFLAGGSEQFF.

The chain employs TRBV3-1 (or the pseudogene TRBV3-2) and TRBJ2-7; D remains unclear. CDR1 is LGHDT, CDR2 YNNKEL, per germline (reference sequence). Deletions cut 5 bases from V and 5 bases from J, with 19 bases between. The CDR3 runs to 15 residues. CDR3 nucleotide sequence: TGTGCCAGCAGCTCACCGGCGACTCCCTTAGACGAGCAGTACTTC. Amino acids: CASSSPATPLDEQYF.

CDR3 bases: TGCAGCGTGGAGGGACATGCGGGGGCCGAAGGGTATGGCTACACCTTC. Its protein product is CSVEGHAGAEGYGYTF. The chain couples TRBV29-1 to TRBJ1-2, with a weak D call TRBD1 (6 bases). The CDR3 runs 16 residues. The germline V and J ends were trimmed by 6 bases and 5 bases, with 25 bases remaining between them. Germline V lookup: CDR1 SQVTM, CDR2 ANQGSEA.

The J gene is TRBJ1-2, the V gene TRBV28; 7 positions match TRBD1. The junction had 5 bases not matched to a gene; V was cut back by 0 bases and J by 10 bases. Looked up from germline, CDR1 is MDHEN and CDR2 is SYDVKM. CDR3 length equals 13 residues. For the CDR3, the DNA is TGTGCCAGCAGTTTATGGACAGGGCCATACTACACCTTC. This encodes CASSLWTGPYYTF.

The chain has TRBV5-4 and TRBJ2-7; no clear D gene. Trimming stripped 3 bases from V and 2 bases from J, with 12 bases between. From germline, CDR1 is SGHNT and CDR2 YYREEE (reference sequence). This CDR3 spans 14 amino acids. DNA for the CDR3: TGTGCCAGCAGCTCCGGACCGATAGCCTACGAGCAGTACTTC. It codes for CASSSGPIAYEQYF. Based on the CDR3 plus reference TRBV5-4 and TRBJ2-7, the full variable domain is ETGVTQSPTHLIKTRGQQVTLRCSSQSGHNTVSWYQQALGQGPQFIFQYYREEENGRGNFPPRFSGLQFPNYSSELNVNALELDDSALYLCASSSGPIAYEQYFGPGTRLTVT.

In this sample, this clone turned up a few times. The chain combines TRBV7-6 with TRBJ2-2; 11 positions agree with TRBD2. This CDR3 region has 15 residues. The germline gives CDR1 SGHVS, CDR2 FNYEAQ. Trimming removed 5 bases from V and 5 bases from J; junction bases left unmatched: 4. CDR3 residues: CASSKLAGVTGELFF. The DNA of the CDR3 is TGTGCCAGCAGCAAACTAGCGGGGGTGACCGGGGAGCTGTTTTTT.

The chain couples TRBV11-2 to TRBJ1-3; tentatively, D is TRBD1 (6 bases). V was shortened by 4 bases and J by 3 bases, with 10 bases between the two germline ends. The CDR3 extends over 14 amino acids. CDR1 SGHAT and CDR2 FQNNGV come from the germline V gene. CDR3 in DNA: TGTGCCAGCAGCTACCCAGGGGTTGGAAACACCATATATTTT. Translation: CASSYPGVGNTIYF.

The chain is built from TRBV2 and TRBJ2-3; possible D gene TRBD1, 5 bases. The CDR3 sequence is 14 residues long. V lost 5 bases and J 2 bases, leaving 11 bases between the germline ends. Germline CDR1 and CDR2: SNHLY and FYNNEI. CDR3 amino acids: CASSPGAVTDTQYF. In DNA form, the CDR3 reads TGTGCCAGCAGTCCTGGGGCAGTCACAGATACGCAGTATTTT.